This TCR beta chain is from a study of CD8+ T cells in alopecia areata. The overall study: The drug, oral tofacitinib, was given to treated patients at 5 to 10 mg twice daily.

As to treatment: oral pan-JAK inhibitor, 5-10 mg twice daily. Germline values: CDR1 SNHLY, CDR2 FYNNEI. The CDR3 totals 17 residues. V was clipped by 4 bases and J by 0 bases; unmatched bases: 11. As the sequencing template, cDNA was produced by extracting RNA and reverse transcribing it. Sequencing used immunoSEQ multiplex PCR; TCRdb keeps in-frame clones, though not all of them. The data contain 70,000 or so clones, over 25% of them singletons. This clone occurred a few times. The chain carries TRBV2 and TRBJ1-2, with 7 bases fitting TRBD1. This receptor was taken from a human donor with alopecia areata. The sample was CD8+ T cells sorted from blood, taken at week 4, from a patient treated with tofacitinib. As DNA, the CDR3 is TGTGCCAGCAGTGCGAGCCCCGGGACAGATACTAACTATGGCTACACCTTC. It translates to CASSASPGTDTNYGYTF. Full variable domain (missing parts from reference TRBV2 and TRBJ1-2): EPEVTQTPSHQVTQMGQEVILRCVPISNHLYFYWYRQILGQKVEFLVSFYNNEISEKSEIFDDQFSVERPDGSNFTLKIRSTKLEDSAMYFCASSASPGTDTNYGYTFGSGTRLTVV.